This T cell receptor (beta chain) derives from a study of T cells in Graves' hyperthyroidism and ophthalmopathy. Amplification targeted TCR beta CDR3 regions from RNA transcripts. With the HTBI primer set, the TCR CDR3 went through a first round of RT-PCR. TCRdb recomputed calls from the multiplex PCR reads with MiXCR, one row per CDR3 protein. Seen here are about 350,000 distinct CDR3 sequences, roughly 15% observed once, and the top ten hold about 20%. Pregnant or lactating patients were excluded, as were those with uncontrolled infection or other autoimmune disease. The CDR3 has 14 residues. From germline, CDR1 is SGHVS and CDR2 FQNEAQ. V was trimmed by 3 bases and J by 2 bases, leaving 9 bases between them. This clonotype has a count of ten or more.

The chain joins TRBV7-8 to TRBJ2-3; no firm D call. The sample was blood. This TCR was sampled from a woman aged 55-75 years with Graves' ophthalmopathy. CDR3 sequence reads: CASSLSRDTDTQYF. The DNA for the CDR3 is TGTGCCAGCAGCTTGAGTCGAGACACAGATACGCAGTATTTT. The variable domain in full, completed from reference TRBV7-8 and TRBJ2-3, reads GAGVSQSPRYKVAKRGQDVALRCDPISGHVSLFWYQQALGQGPEFLTYFQNEAQLDKSGLPSDRFFAERPEGSVSTLKIQRTQQEDSAVYLCASSLSRDTDTQYFGPGTRLTVL.